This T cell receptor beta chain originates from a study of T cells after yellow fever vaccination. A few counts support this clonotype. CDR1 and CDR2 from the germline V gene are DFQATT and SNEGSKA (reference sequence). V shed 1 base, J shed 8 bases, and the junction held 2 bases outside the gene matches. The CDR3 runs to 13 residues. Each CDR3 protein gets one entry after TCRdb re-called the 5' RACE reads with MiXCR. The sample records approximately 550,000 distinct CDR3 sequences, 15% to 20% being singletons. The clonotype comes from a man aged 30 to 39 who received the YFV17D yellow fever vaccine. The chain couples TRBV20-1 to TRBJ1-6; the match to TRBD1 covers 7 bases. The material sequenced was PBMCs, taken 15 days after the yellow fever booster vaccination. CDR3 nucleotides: TGCAGTGCTAGAGGGGACAGCCATTCACCCCTCCACTTT. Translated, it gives CSARGDSHSPLHF.